Below are 9 T cell receptor beta chains sequenced from a single sample in a study of shared clonotypes between healthy human individuals. TCRdb keeps only in-frame clones here, not all; method: immunoSEQ multiplex PCR. The sample carries more than 850,000 clones, 78% recorded once. Sequenced input: memory CD4+ T cells from PBMCs. Subset reported: CD45RA-negative fraction. The receptors were gathered from a man aged 18 to 30 in good health. Some clones in this sample may be carry-over from other donors' samples.

The chain carries TRBV7-8 and TRBJ2-7; D possibly corresponds to TRBD1 (5 bases). The V and J ends lost 5 bases and 7 bases respectively, with 21 bases between them. The germline gives CDR1 SGHVS, CDR2 FQNEAQ. The CDR3 runs to 15 residues. For the CDR3, the DNA is TGTGCCAGCAGCCCGCCGGGCCCCATAGCAGGGGAGCAGTACTTC. Protein product: CASSPPGPIAGEQYF.

This sequence joins TRBV7-2 and TRBJ2-4; D possibly matches TRBD1 or TRBD2 (5 bases each). The CDR3 runs 13 residues. Germline values: CDR1 SGHTA, CDR2 FQGNSA. Trimming took 5 bases from V and 8 from J, leaving 13 bases between them. The CDR3 here is CASSTGPRDIQYF. The CDR3 region has the DNA TGTGCCAGCAGCACGGGACCTCGGGACATTCAGTACTTC.

The V call is TRBV9, the J call TRBJ2-7, with TRBD1 as a possible D gene (7 bases). The CDR3 runs 15 residues. Trimming shortened V by 3 bases and J by 4 bases, and 17 bases separated the two germline ends. Looked up from germline, CDR1 is SGDLS and CDR2 is YYNGEE. CDR3 sequence: CASSGGAGGLYEQYF. The CDR3 coding sequence is TGTGCCAGCAGCGGCGGGGCAGGGGGTCTTTACGAGCAGTACTTC.

The rearrangement links TRBV5-8 to TRBJ2-5, with D perhaps matching TRBD2 (6 bases). This CDR3 is 14 amino acids long. Germline V gives CDR1 SGHTS, CDR2 YDEGEE. Trimming pared 2 bases from V and 5 bases from J, leaving 13 bases between. The CDR3: CASSFGGAGETQYF. The CDR3, as DNA: TGTGCCAGCAGCTTTGGAGGGGCCGGGGAGACCCAGTACTTC.

This chain links TRBV29-1 with TRBJ2-5, with a possible D match to TRBD2 (5 bases). CDR1 is SQVTM, CDR2 ANQGSEA, per germline. The CDR3 has 13 amino acids. As DNA, the CDR3 is TGCAGTTCGAGGAGAGGGTACGGTGAGACCCAGTACTTC. Protein: CSSRRGYGETQYF. The full variable domain, its missing parts supplied by reference TRBV29-1 and TRBJ2-5, is SAVISQKPSRDICQRGTSLTIQCQVDSQVTMMFWYRQQPGQSLTLIATANQGSEATYESGFVIDKFPISRPNLTFSTLTVSNMSPEDSSIYLCSSRRGYGETQYFGPGTRLLVL.

This clone was observed a few times. The chain joins TRBV30 to TRBJ1-1; unclear D gene. Trimming stripped 1 base from V and 7 bases from J, with 4 bases between. The CDR3 has 10 residues. CDR1 is GTSNPN and CDR2 is SVGIG in the germline V gene (reference sequence). CDR3 amino acids: CAWSGSEAFF. CDR3 coding DNA: TGTGCCTGGAGTGGAAGTGAAGCTTTCTTT.

The gene calls are TRBV27 and TRBJ2-1; the D gene is possibly TRBD2 (7 bases). From germline, CDR1 is MNHEY and CDR2 SMNVEV (reference sequence). This CDR3 comprises 19 residues. The germline V and J ends were trimmed by 1 base and 6 bases, with 25 bases remaining between them. CDR3 DNA sequence: TGTGCCAGCAGTTTATGGAGCGGGACACAGTACCGCCCGGGCAATGAGCAGTTCTTC. It encodes CASSLWSGTQYRPGNEQFF.

This rearrangement joins TRBV11-2 to TRBJ1-1; D not resolved. Trimming took off 7 bases at V and 7 bases at J, with 10 bases between the two ends. CDR1 SGHAT and CDR2 FQNNGV come from the germline V gene. This CDR3 is 11 amino acids long. CDR3 region: CASIRGSEAFF. In DNA, the CDR3 is TGTGCCAGCATCAGAGGCAGTGAAGCTTTCTTT.

This CDR3 reads CASSLAVSGSTNEQFF. CDR3 nucleotides: TGCGCCAGCAGCTTGGCCGTTAGCGGGAGTACCAATGAGCAGTTCTTC. The genes are TRBV5-1 and TRBJ2-1; 9 nucleotides agree with TRBD2. Germline assignment: CDR1 SGHRS and CDR2 YFSETQ. Trimming at V came to 0 bases and at J to 6 bases, leaving 7 bases not matched to a gene. The CDR3 is 16 residues long.